A selection of T cell receptor beta chains follows, all from one sample in a study of shared clonotypes between healthy human individuals. TCRdb's table, derived via immunoSEQ multiplex PCR, lists solely in-frame clones and lacks some. The sample records millions of clones, over 85% being singletons. Input material: naive CD4+ T cells sorted from blood. These receptors came from a man in his late teens or twenties in good health. The CDR3 runs from the conserved cysteine through the conserved F or W. The order of the fields is D gene, J gene, V gene, clone size, CDR3 protein, CDR3 DNA. The D gene is left open where the match is weak. Some rows have no size entry. The others give once, few or many, or a class for an expanded clone.

d_call: TRBD1; j_call: TRBJ1-3; v_call: TRBV7-9; clone_size: -; cdr3_aa: CASSPQGGPGNTIYF; cdr3_nt: TGTGCCAGCAGCCCACAGGGGGGACCTGGAAACACCATATATTTT
d_call: -; j_call: TRBJ2-5; v_call: TRBV2; clone_size: -; cdr3_aa: CASSEEGWVQETQYF; cdr3_nt: TGTGCCAGCAGTGAAGAGGGGTGGGTTCAAGAGACCCAGTACTTC
d_call: TRBD1; j_call: TRBJ2-1; v_call: TRBV19; clone_size: once; cdr3_aa: CASSKGQPQPSSYNEQFF; cdr3_nt: TGTGCCAGTAGTAAGGGACAGCCTCAACCGAGCTCCTACAATGAGCAGTTCTTC
d_call: -; j_call: TRBJ1-6; v_call: TRBV6-1; clone_size: -; cdr3_aa: CASSEEIISYNSPLHF; cdr3_nt: TGTGCCAGCAGTGAAGAGATTATCTCCTATAATTCACCCCTCCACTTT
d_call: TRBD2; j_call: TRBJ2-7; v_call: TRBV7-2; clone_size: -; cdr3_aa: CASSLGGLAGLYEQYF; cdr3_nt: TGTGCCAGCAGCTTAGGGGGACTAGCGGGGCTCTACGAGCAGTACTTC
d_call: TRBD2; j_call: TRBJ2-2; v_call: TRBV9; clone_size: -; cdr3_aa: CASSRWGSGGAATGELFF; cdr3_nt: TGTGCCAGCAGCCGGTGGGGTAGCGGGGGGGCGGCCACCGGGGAGCTGTTTTTT
d_call: TRBD1; j_call: TRBJ1-3; v_call: TRBV6-1; clone_size: -; cdr3_aa: CASRRDRGFGNTIYF; cdr3_nt: TGTGCCAGCAGGCGGGACAGGGGGTTCGGAAACACCATATATTTT
d_call: -; j_call: TRBJ1-4; v_call: TRBV2; clone_size: -; cdr3_aa: CASSPGGIATNEKLFF; cdr3_nt: TGTGCCAGCAGCCCGGGGGGGATTGCAACTAATGAAAAACTGTTTTTT
d_call: TRBD1; j_call: TRBJ2-7; v_call: TRBV7-2; clone_size: -; cdr3_aa: CASSLDRARRGEQYF; cdr3_nt: TGTGCCAGCAGCTTGGACAGGGCCCGTCGTGGCGAGCAGTACTTC
d_call: -; j_call: TRBJ1-1; v_call: TRBV10-3; clone_size: -; cdr3_aa: CAISEASGGRTEAFF; cdr3_nt: TGTGCCATCAGTGAAGCATCGGGTGGTCGCACTGAAGCTTTCTTT
d_call: -; j_call: TRBJ1-2; v_call: TRBV28; clone_size: -; cdr3_aa: CASSLDRNYGYTF; cdr3_nt: TGTGCCAGCAGTTTGGACAGAAACTATGGCTACACCTTC
d_call: -; j_call: TRBJ1-4; v_call: TRBV7-2; clone_size: -; cdr3_aa: CASSWGRNEKLFF; cdr3_nt: TGTGCCAGCTCTTGGGGGCGGAATGAAAAACTGTTTTTT
d_call: -; j_call: TRBJ1-1; v_call: TRBV27; clone_size: -; cdr3_aa: CASSPDRWEGTEAFF; cdr3_nt: TGTGCCAGCAGTCCCGACAGGTGGGAGGGCACTGAAGCTTTCTTT